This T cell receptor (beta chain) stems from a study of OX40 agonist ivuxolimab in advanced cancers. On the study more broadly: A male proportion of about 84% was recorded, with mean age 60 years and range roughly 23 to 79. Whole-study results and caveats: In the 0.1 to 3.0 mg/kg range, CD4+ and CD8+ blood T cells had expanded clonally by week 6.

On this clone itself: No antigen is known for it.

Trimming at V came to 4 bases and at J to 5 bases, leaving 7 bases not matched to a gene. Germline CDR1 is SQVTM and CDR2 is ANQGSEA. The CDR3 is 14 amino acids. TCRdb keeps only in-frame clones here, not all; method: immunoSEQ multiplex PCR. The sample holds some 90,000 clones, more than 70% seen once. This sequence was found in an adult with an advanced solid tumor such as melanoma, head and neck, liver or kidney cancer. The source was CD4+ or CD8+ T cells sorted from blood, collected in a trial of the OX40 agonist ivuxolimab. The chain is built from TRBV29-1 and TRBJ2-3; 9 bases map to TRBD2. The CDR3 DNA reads TGCAGCGTTGTCTGGCTAGCGGGACTAGATACGCAGTATTTT. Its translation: CSVVWLAGLDTQYF.